A selection of T cell receptor beta chains follows, all from one sample in a study of early T cells in non-severe SARS-CoV-2 infection. TCRdb called the 5' RACE reads again in MiXCR, with one record for every CDR3 protein. The sample has roughly 35,000 distinct CDR3 sequences, roughly 5% seen once. Sequenced: whole blood. The receptors stem from an adult who was a healthcare worker with PCR-confirmed SARS-CoV-2 infection or an uninfected control (not recorded which). CDR3s include the opening cysteine and the closing phenylalanine or tryptophan. A D gene is named only where the DNA matches it firmly. A clone size is listed for some rows: how often the clone was seen (once, few, many), or a class if it is expanded.

V gene	clone size	J gene	D gene	CDR3 protein	CDR3 DNA
TRBV12-3/TRBV12-4	few	TRBJ2-7	.	CASSTDSQGSHEQYF	TGTGCCAGCAGCACAGATTCCCAGGGGAGCCACGAGCAGTACTTC
TRBV6-5	many	TRBJ1-5	.	CASSYGGGGQPQHF	TGTGCCAGCAGTTACGGCGGGGGTGGTCAGCCCCAGCATTTT
TRBV20-1	many	TRBJ2-3	.	CSASGSGVSTDTQYF	TGCAGTGCTAGTGGGTCGGGGGTAAGCACAGATACGCAGTATTTT
TRBV6-6	many	TRBJ2-5	.	CASKQSGETQYF	TGTGCCAGCAAGCAGTCGGGAGAGACCCAGTACTTC
TRBV5-6	many	TRBJ2-3	.	CASTGWGIVSTDTQYF	TGTGCCAGCACCGGATGGGGTATTGTTAGCACAGATACGCAGTATTTT
TRBV3-1	many	TRBJ2-7	TRBD1	CASSQGDRGIYEQYF	TGTGCCAGCAGCCAAGGGGACAGGGGGATCTACGAGCAGTACTTC
TRBV9	many	TRBJ1-4	.	CASSKGTENEKLFF	TGTGCCAGCAGCAAAGGGACGGAGAATGAAAAACTGTTTTTT
TRBV4-3	many	TRBJ1-1	TRBD1	CASSPGTGGGGTEAFF	TGCGCCAGCAGCCCCGGGACAGGGGGCGGCGGCACTGAAGCTTTCTTT
TRBV19	many	TRBJ2-5	TRBD1	CASSVRDSYQETQYF	TGTGCCAGTAGTGTCCGGGACAGCTACCAAGAGACCCAGTACTTC
TRBV28	many	TRBJ1-5	.	CASSLFTESNQPQHF	TGTGCCAGCAGTTTATTCACAGAGAGCAATCAGCCCCAGCATTTT
TRBV30	many	TRBJ2-4	.	CAWSVGGSKNIQYF	TGTGCCTGGAGTGTCGGGGGTTCCAAAAACATTCAGTACTTC
TRBV11-2	many	TRBJ2-3	TRBD2	CASSPRSGLGRNTQYF	TGTGCCAGCAGCCCCCGGTCGGGACTAGGACGGAATACGCAGTATTTT
TRBV19	many	TRBJ2-1	.	CASSEQDSYNEQFF	TGTGCCAGTAGCGAACAGGACTCCTACAATGAGCAGTTCTTC
TRBV28	many	TRBJ1-1	.	CASSIRGRQAFF	TGTGCCAGCAGCATCAGGGGTAGGCAAGCTTTCTTT
TRBV2	many	TRBJ2-3	TRBD1	CASSDATYRGSQYF	TGTGCCAGCAGTGATGCGACGTACAGGGGGTCGCAGTATTTT
TRBV4-2	few	TRBJ2-2	TRBD2	CASSQVTSGGGPTGELFF	TGTGCCAGCAGCCAAGTTACGTCCGGGGGGGGGCCCACCGGGGAGCTGTTTTTT
TRBV28	many	TRBJ1-5	.	CASRPDRNRNQPQHF	TGTGCCAGCAGGCCAGACAGAAATCGCAATCAGCCCCAGCATTTT
TRBV12-3/TRBV12-4	many	TRBJ2-2	.	CASTNTGELFF	TGTGCCAGCACAAACACCGGGGAGCTGTTTTTT
TRBV10-3	.	TRBJ1-3	.	CAIRPSSGNTIYF	TGTGCCATCAGGCCGAGCTCTGGAAACACCATATATTTT
TRBV30	.	TRBJ1-2	.	CACLGGNDGYTF	TGTGCCTGCCTGGGGGGTAATGATGGCTACACCTTC
TRBV4-2	.	TRBJ2-7	TRBD2	CASSQGPTSGGAHEQYF	TGTGCCAGCAGCCAAGGGCCGACTAGCGGGGGGGCCCACGAGCAGTACTTC
TRBV6-6	.	TRBJ2-5	.	CASSLGPSQETQYF	TGTGCCAGCAGTCTGGGACCGAGCCAAGAGACCCAGTACTTC
TRBV20-1	.	TRBJ2-4	TRBD1	CSAPRTGLAKNIQYF	TGCAGTGCCCCGAGGACAGGACTAGCCAAAAACATTCAGTACTTC
TRBV12-3/TRBV12-4	.	TRBJ1-2	TRBD1	CASSPQGAAYYGYTF	TGTGCCAGCAGTCCACAGGGGGCGGCTTACTATGGCTACACCTTC
TRBV27	many	TRBJ1-2	TRBD1	CASSERDRPIRGYTF	TGTGCCAGCAGTGAACGGGACAGACCCATTAGAGGCTACACCTTC
TRBV7-3	few	TRBJ2-1	TRBD2	CASSLGGRGVDEQFF	TGTGCCAGCAGCTTAGGCGGGAGGGGAGTCGATGAGCAGTTCTTC
TRBV20-1	few	TRBJ2-3	.	CSASLQGTDTQYF	TGCAGTGCTAGTCTCCAAGGCACAGATACGCAGTATTTT
TRBV24-1	few	TRBJ2-5	TRBD1	CATSDWTGLETQYF	TGTGCCACCAGTGATTGGACAGGGTTAGAGACCCAGTACTTC
TRBV7-2	many	TRBJ2-3	.	CASTQTTDTQYF	TGTGCCAGCACCCAGACCACAGATACGCAGTATTTT
TRBV29-1	many	TRBJ2-7	.	CSVAEDYEQYF	TGCAGCGTTGCCGAAGACTACGAGCAGTACTTC
TRBV12-3/TRBV12-4	many	TRBJ1-3	.	CASSFWIANTIYF	TGTGCCAGCAGTTTTTGGATCGCAAACACCATATATTTT
TRBV30	few	TRBJ2-3	TRBD2	CAWSKGLAGGPDTQYF	TGTGCCTGGAGTAAGGGACTAGCGGGGGGGCCAGATACGCAGTATTTT
TRBV7-6	many	TRBJ2-3	.	CASSLGPGTSTDTQYF	TGTGCCAGCAGCTTGGGCCCCGGGACAAGCACAGATACGCAGTATTTT
TRBV7-2	few	TRBJ2-3	.	CASSLVAGNADTQYF	TGTGCCAGCAGCTTAGTTGCGGGGAATGCAGATACGCAGTATTTT
TRBV7-2	many	TRBJ2-1	TRBD1	CASSRTGYEQFF	TGTGCCAGCAGCCGGACAGGGTATGAGCAGTTCTTC
TRBV7-3	many	TRBJ2-7	TRBD2	CASSPRGVPLQSSYEQYF	TGTGCCAGCAGCCCCCGGGGGGTTCCCCTACAGAGCTCCTACGAGCAGTACTTC
TRBV1	many	TRBJ1-2	.	CTSSQDPRRNYGYTF	TGCACCAGCAGCCAAGATCCCCGGAGGAACTATGGCTACACCTTC
TRBV6-5	many	TRBJ2-1	TRBD2	CASAGLAGSYNEQFF	TGTGCCAGCGCGGGGCTAGCGGGCTCCTACAATGAGCAGTTCTTC
TRBV6-1	few	TRBJ2-7	.	CASSVASSGVAYEQYF	TGTGCCAGCAGTGTAGCATCTTCGGGAGTAGCCTACGAGCAGTACTTC
TRBV6-5	many	TRBJ2-5	.	CASSPGSRGGTQYF	TGTGCCAGCAGCCCCGGCAGCCGGGGAGGGACCCAGTACTTC
TRBV19	few	TRBJ2-1	.	CASMGNNEQFF	TGTGCCAGTATGGGAAACAATGAGCAGTTCTTC
TRBV7-9	many	TRBJ2-4	.	CAPFQLAKNIQYF	TGTGCCCCTTTTCAGCTAGCCAAAAACATTCAGTACTTC
TRBV10-3	many	TRBJ1-2	TRBD1	CAIRPGQGDYGYTF	TGTGCCATCAGGCCGGGACAGGGGGATTATGGCTACACCTTC
TRBV6-1	many	TRBJ1-3	.	CASSTTGPGSGNTIYF	TGTGCCAGCAGTACGACAGGTCCCGGCTCTGGAAACACCATATATTTT
TRBV7-9	many	TRBJ1-2	TRBD1	CASTPETGSGYTF	TGTGCCAGCACCCCCGAGACAGGGTCTGGCTACACCTTC
TRBV5-1	.	TRBJ1-6	TRBD1	CASSFLGQGNSPLHF	TGCGCCAGCAGCTTCTTAGGACAGGGGAATTCACCCCTCCACTTT